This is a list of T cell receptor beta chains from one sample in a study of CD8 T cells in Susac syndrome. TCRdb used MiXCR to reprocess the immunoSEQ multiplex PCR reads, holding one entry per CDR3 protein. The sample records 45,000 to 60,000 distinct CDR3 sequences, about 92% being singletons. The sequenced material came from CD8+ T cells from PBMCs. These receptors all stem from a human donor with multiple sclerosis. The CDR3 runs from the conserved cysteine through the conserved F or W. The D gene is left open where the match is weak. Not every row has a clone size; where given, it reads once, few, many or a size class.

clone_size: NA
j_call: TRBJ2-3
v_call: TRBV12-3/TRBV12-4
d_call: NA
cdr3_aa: CASSLQPSTDTQYF
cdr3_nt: TGTGCCAGCAGCCTACAGCCGAGCACAGATACGCAGTATTTT

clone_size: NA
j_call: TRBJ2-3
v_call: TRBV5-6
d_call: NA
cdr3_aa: CASTLLGGTDTQYF
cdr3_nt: TGTGCCAGCACTTTGCTGGGGGGCACAGATACGCAGTATTTT

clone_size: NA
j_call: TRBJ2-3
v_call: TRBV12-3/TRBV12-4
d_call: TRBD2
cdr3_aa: CASSLEAGRTDTQYF
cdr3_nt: TGTGCCAGCAGTTTAGAAGCGGGGCGCACAGATACGCAGTATTTT

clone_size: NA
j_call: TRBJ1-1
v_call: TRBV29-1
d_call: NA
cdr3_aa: CSVEGGEVTEAFF
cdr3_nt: TGCAGCGTGGAGGGAGGGGAGGTCACTGAAGCTTTCTTT

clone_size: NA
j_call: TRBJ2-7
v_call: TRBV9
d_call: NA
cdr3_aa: CASSPGQADYEQYF
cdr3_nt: TGTGCCAGCAGCCCCGGCCAGGCGGATTACGAGCAGTACTTC

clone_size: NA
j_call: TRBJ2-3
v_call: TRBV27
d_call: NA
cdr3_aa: CASSLIAVRHPDTQYF
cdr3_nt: TGTGCCAGCAGTTTAATCGCCGTACGTCACCCAGATACGCAGTATTTT

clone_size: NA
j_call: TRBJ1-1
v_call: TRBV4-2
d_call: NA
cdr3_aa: CASTHKGELVGAFF
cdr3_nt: TGTGCCAGCACCCACAAAGGGGAGTTGGTTGGAGCTTTCTTT

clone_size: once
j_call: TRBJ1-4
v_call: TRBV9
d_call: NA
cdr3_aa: CASSVDGRQNEKLFF
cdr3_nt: TGTGCCAGCAGCGTAGACGGGAGGCAGAATGAAAAACTGTTTTTT

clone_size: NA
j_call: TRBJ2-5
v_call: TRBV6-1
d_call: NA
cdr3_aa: CASSDVAVRGTQYF
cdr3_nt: TGTGCCAGCAGTGACGTGGCCGTACGGGGGACCCAGTACTTC

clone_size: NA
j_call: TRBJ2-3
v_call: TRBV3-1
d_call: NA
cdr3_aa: CASSLLLEAGTDTQYF
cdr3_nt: TGTGCCAGCAGCCTCCTACTGGAGGCGGGGACAGATACGCAGTATTTT

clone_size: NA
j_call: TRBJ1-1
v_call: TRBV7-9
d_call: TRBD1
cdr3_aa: CASGRQGAMNTEAFF
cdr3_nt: TGTGCCAGCGGACGACAGGGGGCCATGAACACTGAAGCTTTCTTT

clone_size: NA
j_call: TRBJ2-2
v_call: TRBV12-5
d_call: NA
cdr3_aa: CASGLVGSRGTGELFF
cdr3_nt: TGTGCTAGTGGTTTGGTCGGGTCTCGAGGCACCGGGGAGCTGTTTTTT

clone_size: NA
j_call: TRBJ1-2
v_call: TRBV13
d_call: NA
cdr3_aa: CASSLVGGTNYGYTF
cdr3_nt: TGTGCCAGCAGCTTAGTCGGCGGTACTAACTATGGCTACACCTTC

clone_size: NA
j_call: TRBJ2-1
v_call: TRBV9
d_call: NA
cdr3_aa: CASSTLEVQGPYNEQFF
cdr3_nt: TGTGCCAGCAGCACTCTAGAGGTGCAGGGCCCCTACAATGAGCAGTTCTTC